This T cell receptor beta chain was sequenced for a study of blood T cell repertoires in COVID-19. Whole-study context: The United States, Italy and Spain provided the acute and convalescent COVID-19 samples.

V was trimmed by 2 bases and J by 2 bases, leaving 15 bases between them. CDR3 length: 16 residues. The germline V gene has CDR1 ENHRY and CDR2 SYGVKD. Participants came from roughly 25 US areas, aged about 18 to 95 years. Assignment of participants to cohorts was predicated upon participant-reported clinical history. Sequencing was performed with immunoSEQ multiplex PCR; in TCRdb, only in-frame clones are kept and a portion is missing. The data hold 190,000 or so clones, with 80% to 90% observed a single time. The sequenced sample consisted of PBMCs or T cells enriched from blood (not recorded which). The TCR originated in a man aged 40-49 years who had recovered from COVID-19. V is TRBV10-3 and J is TRBJ1-2; D is perhaps TRBD1 (6 bases). The DNA for the CDR3 is TGTGCCATCAGTGAGCCAGGGGCCATTAGAAACTATGGCTACACCTTC. It specifies CAISEPGAIRNYGYTF.